The 10 T cell receptor beta chains below come from one sample, sequenced in a study of CD4 T cells in relation to SARS-CoV-2 and coronaviruses. Their target antigens are unknown. The assay was immunoSEQ multiplex PCR, and TCRdb's table has in-frame clones only and misses some. This table holds tens of thousands of clones, over 75% found once. The sample was naive CD4+ T cells from PBMCs, cultured in vitro. The sample's subset: naive CD4+ T cells isolated by negative enrichment. The source of these receptors is an adult with COVID-19.

V and J are TRBV27 and TRBJ1-1, with D possibly being TRBD1 (5 bases). Germline CDR1 and CDR2: MNHEY and SMNVEV (reference sequence). The CDR3 sequence is 11 residues long. V was clipped by 2 bases and J by 11 bases, with 9 bases between them. CDR3 in DNA: TGTGCCAGCAGTTTAAGGGGTTTCGCTTTCTTT. Translating it yields CASSLRGFAFF.

The J gene is TRBJ2-1, the V gene TRBV12-3 or TRBV12-4, with 11 positions matching TRBD2. V lost 6 bases to trimming and J lost 10 bases; unmatched junction nucleotides: 5. CDR3 length equals 13 residues. In DNA form, the CDR3 reads TGTGCCAGCAGAGATAGCGGGAGGGCCGAGCAGTTCTTC. It translates to CASRDSGRAEQFF.

The rearrangement links TRBV5-4 to TRBJ2-3; D gene unclear. Trimming removed 3 bases from V and 0 bases from J, with 5 bases in between. Per the germline V gene, CDR1 is SGHNT and CDR2 is YYREEE (reference sequence). This CDR3 has 13 residues. CDR3 residues: CASSSVSTDTQYF. The CDR3 nucleotides are TGTGCCAGCAGCTCGGTTAGCACAGATACGCAGTATTTT.

V gene TRBV4-1 combines with J gene TRBJ2-1; D may match TRBD1 or TRBD2 (6 bases each). V shed 4 bases and J shed 0 bases, with 13 bases lying between them. The CDR3 length is 16 residues. Looked up from germline, CDR1 is MGHRA and CDR2 is YSYEKL. The DNA of the CDR3 is TGCGCCAGCAGCCCATTACAGGGAGGCTCCTACAATGAGCAGTTCTTC. Translation: CASSPLQGGSYNEQFF.

V is TRBV18 and J is TRBJ2-5; the D call may be TRBD1 or TRBD2 (5 bases each). This CDR3 contains 14 residues. The germline V gene encodes CDR1 KGHSH and CDR2 LQKENI. V lost 6 bases and J lost 2, with 13 bases in between. The CDR3 DNA is TGTGCCAGCTCCCCGGGGACGGTGCAAGAGACCCAGTACTTC. The encoded protein is CASSPGTVQETQYF.

This clone was counted once. The chain has TRBV13 and TRBJ2-7, with D hard to call. The CDR3 covers 14 residues. Trimming left V 0 bases short and J 3 bases short, with 9 bases between. Germline lookup yields CDR1 PRHDT and CDR2 FYEKMQ (reference sequence). The CDR3 nucleotides are TGTGCCAGCAGCTTAGGGCTTTCGGACTACGAGCAGTACTTC. This codes for CASSLGLSDYEQYF.

This clone was seen just once. V usage is TRBV30 and J usage is TRBJ1-4, with 9 bases fitting TRBD1. The CDR3 totals 15 residues. CDR1 is GTSNPN and CDR2 is SVGIG in the germline V gene (reference sequence). J gave up 2 bases and V 1 base, and 2 bases lay outside the gene matches. DNA of the CDR3: TGTGCCTGGAGTGGGGGGACAGGGACTAATGAAAAACTGTTTTTT. This gives the protein CAWSGGTGTNEKLFF.

In nucleotides, the CDR3 is TGTGCCAGCAGCTTGGAAACCTTGGGCCTTCGCTACGAGCAGTACTTC. This sequence encodes CASSLETLGLRYEQYF. This sequence joins TRBV5-5 and TRBJ2-7; D gene unclear. The CDR3 extends over 16 amino acids. Per germline, CDR1 SGHKS and CDR2 YYEKEE (reference sequence). V lost 0 bases and J lost 3, with 16 bases in between.

A single count supports this clone. The chain recombines TRBV5-1 with TRBJ2-3; 8 nucleotides align to TRBD1. This CDR3 is built from 13 residues. V shed 5 bases and J 1 base; nucleotides not matched to a gene: 0. Germline V gives CDR1 SGHRS, CDR2 YFSETQ. The CDR3 is CASRTGGTDTQYF. The CDR3 bases are TGCGCCAGCAGGACAGGGGGCACAGATACGCAGTATTTT.

This clone was counted once. V usage is TRBV25-1 and J usage is TRBJ2-2; the D gene is possibly TRBD1 (6 bases). The CDR3 covers 15 residues. V lost 1 base and J 7 bases, leaving 13 bases between the germline ends. CDR1 MGHDK and CDR2 SYGVNS come from the germline V gene. CDR3 DNA sequence: TGTGCCAGCAGTGAATGGCGTAGGGGACACGGGGAGCTGTTTTTT. Amino acid sequence: CASSEWRRGHGELFF.